This T cell receptor (beta chain) was captured in a study of T cells in Graves' hyperthyroidism and ophthalmopathy. Not enrolled were patients with uncontrolled infection, other autoimmune disease, pregnancy or lactation. Predating any ophthalmopathy symptoms, the blood sample was taken at first hyperthyroidism diagnosis. This clonotype was counted a few times. The CDR3 sequence is 16 residues long. Germline V CDR1 and CDR2: MGHRA, YSYEKL. The V gene end was trimmed by 2 bases and the J gene end by 0 bases; junction bases not matched to a gene: 4. From RNA transcripts, TCR beta CDR3 regions were amplified. The HTBI set primed first-round TCR CDR3 RT-PCR. TCRdb reprocessed the multiplex PCR reads with MiXCR, giving one entry per CDR3 protein. Here the sample spans around 250,000 distinct CDR3 sequences, 13% to 15% being singletons.

The sequenced material came from blood. The source of this sequence is a woman aged 40-49 years with Graves' hyperthyroidism that later progressed to Graves' ophthalmopathy. This chain connects TRBV4-1 to TRBJ2-7; 10 nucleotides align to TRBD2. CDR3 nucleotides: TGCGCCAGCAGCCAATTTAGCGGGAGGAGCTCCTACGAGCAGTACTTC. The encoded protein is CASSQFSGRSSYEQYF.